This T cell receptor beta chain was obtained from a study of blood T cell repertoires in COVID-19 (dated by TCRdb to the early 2020s). Regarding the complete study: Collaborator samples came from the United States, Italy and Spain and covered acute and convalescent phases of COVID-19. The material from the prospective study consisted of cDNA or gDNA derived from T cells, B-cell-depleted T cells, or PBMCs. The dataset comprised deeply sampled blood TCRbeta repertoires from subjects exposed to, actively infected with, or recovered from COVID-19. The repertoires were made available in a free public database intended to serve as a resource for research on the immune response to SARS-CoV-2. The samples were drawn from the first 160 participants of the ongoing ImmuneRACE study and from 1,254 subjects provided by 6 global collaborators. A de-identified subject ID, COVID-19 status, age in years and sex were almost always included in the sample metadata. Where HLA class I and class II types were available, the types were taken from metadata supplied by the sample provider, not from assay-based typing.

At one collaborating source in Seattle, patients were enrolled during active infection and were followed longitudinally through the course of disease. The collaborating institutions used their own protocols to collect whole blood in K2EDTA tubes. For TCRbeta analysis, collaborators shipped samples as frozen whole blood, isolated PBMCs, or DNA extracted from either of those sample types. Cut back by 6 bases and 6 bases, the V and J ends lie 26 bases apart. From its cysteine to its phenylalanine, the CDR3 spans 17 amino acids. The kept DNA is CDR3 alone, 51 bases in frame from the first base. The germline V gene sets CDR1 to SGDLS and CDR2 to YYNGEE. The immunoSEQ Assay, a bias-controlled multiplex PCR, was used to amplify TCRbeta CDR3 regions from genomic DNA. Per the authors' processing: Nucleated cell counts per sample were estimated from amplification of reference gene primers within the assay. To quantify the absolute abundance of each unique TCRbeta CDR3 rearrangement, sequence reads were collapsed and filtered. For each sample, productive Simpson clonality was calculated as the square root of Simpson's diversity index across productive rearrangements. The clones in this table, taken by TCRdb from immuneACCESS, are in-frame only. Not every clone is retained; where verified, under half of the shortfall comes from an unresolved V gene, and the cause of the rest is unknown. V and J calls and clone size are given by that table; D and trimming were obtained from the DNA. Counted in this sample were hundreds of thousands of clones; 75% to 90% of them appeared once. Over 10% of the sample goes to the ten largest clones.

The paper as a whole reports these results and caveats: How much clinical and demographic metadata was included differed by source and by participant, and the metadata was provided uncurated.

Details on this clone: This receptor's antigen is unknown. No base-level quality is on record; no much larger clone is a single base apart.

Sequencing was performed on peripheral blood. This sequence originates from a woman in her sixties or seventies with COVID-19, enrolled during active disease. The chain employs TRBV9 and TRBJ2-3, and possibly TRBD1, on 6 matching bases. For the CDR3, the sequence is CASTVHQGFPPGDTQYF. The nucleotide sequence is given as TGTGCCAGCACCGTCCACCAGGGGTTCCCCCCGGGGGATACGCAGTATTTT.